This T cell receptor beta chain stems from a study of blood T cell repertoires in COVID-19. This CDR3 has 16 amino acids. The germline gives CDR1 SGHTA, CDR2 FQGNSA. V shed 4 bases and J 4 bases; nucleotides not matched to a gene: 12. The assay was immunoSEQ multiplex PCR, and TCRdb's table has in-frame clones only and misses some. The data show roughly 58,000 clones, with roughly two thirds seen just once and about half held by the top ten. The sequence came from a woman aged 55-69 years who had been exposed to COVID-19. This rearrangement joins TRBV7-2 to TRBJ1-2, with 7 bases lining up with TRBD1. Sequencing was performed on PBMCs or T cells enriched from blood (not recorded which). CDR3 region: CASSSTGTARGYGYTF. The DNA of the CDR3 is TGTGCCAGCAGCTCTACCGGGACAGCCCGCGGCTATGGCTACACCTTC.